A selection of T cell receptor beta chains follows, all from one sample in a study of blood T cell repertoires in COVID-19. Some clones are missing from TCRdb's copy, which holds only in-frame ones; the method was immunoSEQ multiplex PCR. The table lists under 300,000 clones, roughly 86% of them singletons. Sequencing input: PBMCs or T cells enriched from blood (not recorded which). The receptor set was obtained from a woman aged 45 to 65 who had recovered from COVID-19. The CDR3 runs from the conserved cysteine through the conserved F or W. D genes are given only for firm matches. Only some rows state a clone size, as once, few, many or a class for expanded clones.

abundance	v_gene	d_gene	j_gene	CDR3nt	CDR3aa
-	TRBV7-9	TRBD1	TRBJ1-5	TGTGCCAGCAGCCCCGGACAGGGGGCGTTTGACGGCAATCAGCCCCAGCATTTT	CASSPGQGAFDGNQPQHF
-	TRBV6-5	-	TRBJ2-7	TGTGCCAGCAGCCACAGGGAGGGTTACGAGCAGTACTTC	CASSHREGYEQYF
once	TRBV5-1	TRBD1	TRBJ1-5	TGCGCCAGCAGCTTGGGTACAGGGGTTATACAGCCCCAGCATTTT	CASSLGTGVIQPQHF
-	TRBV28	TRBD2	TRBJ2-2	TGTGCCAGCAGTTCGAACCCAGGGACTAGCGGGACCGGGGAGCTGTTTTTT	CASSSNPGTSGTGELFF
-	TRBV9	TRBD2	TRBJ2-7	TGTGCCAGCAGCGTAGCTAGCGGGAGGGTATCAGACGACGAGCAGTACTTC	CASSVASGRVSDDEQYF
-	TRBV6-5	-	TRBJ1-1	TGTGCCAGCAGTTACCCCGGGGGGGCTGAAGCTTTCTTT	CASSYPGGAEAFF
-	TRBV5-6	-	TRBJ1-1	TGTGCCAGCAGCTCGAAGAACTCACAGGGAGCTTTCTTT	CASSSKNSQGAFF
-	TRBV27	-	TRBJ2-7	TGTGCCAGCAGTTTAAGAGTAGGACAGACCTACGAGCAGTACTTC	CASSLRVGQTYEQYF
once	TRBV19	-	TRBJ1-4	TGTGCCAGTAGTATGGAGGCAACTAATGAAAAACTGTTTTTT	CASSMEATNEKLFF
-	TRBV7-3	TRBD2	TRBJ2-1	TGTGCCAGCAGATCGACCGCACCGGGACTAGCGGGACCGAGCTCCTACAATGAGCAGTTCTTC	CASRSTAPGLAGPSSYNEQFF
-	TRBV28	TRBD1	TRBJ1-1	TGTGCCAGCAGCAAGACAGGGCTCCCGACGGCTTTCTTT	CASSKTGLPTAFF
-	TRBV7-8	-	TRBJ1-1	TGTGCCAGCAGCTTAGGGGGGAGGGCCTGGAGGGACACTGAAGCTTTCTTT	CASSLGGRAWRDTEAFF
-	TRBV3-1/TRBV3-2	-	TRBJ1-2	TGTGCCAGCCACTCACAGGGCTATGGCTACACCTTC	CASHSQGYGYTF
-	TRBV2	TRBD1	TRBJ1-5	TGTGCCAGCACCACGACGGGACAGCCCAATCAGCCCCAGCATTTT	CASTTTGQPNQPQHF
once	TRBV7-2	-	TRBJ2-3	TGTGCCAGCAGCTTAGAGTGGGGGCTGACAGATACGCAGTATTTT	CASSLEWGLTDTQYF
-	TRBV30	-	TRBJ2-2	TGTGCCTGGACGAGCCGCGGGGAGCTGTTTTTT	CAWTSRGELFF
-	TRBV12-5	-	TRBJ1-5	TGTGCTAGTGGTTTGGTAATTGGCCAGCCCCAGCATTTT	CASGLVIGQPQHF
once	TRBV9	-	TRBJ2-1	TGTGCCAGCAGCGCACTTTACAATGAGCAGTTCTTC	CASSALYNEQFF
many	TRBV10-3	-	TRBJ2-7	TGTGCCATCAGGGGAGACGGCTACGAGCAGTACTTC	CAIRGDGYEQYF
-	TRBV11-3	-	TRBJ2-5	TGTGCCAGCAGCTTAGGCGGAGTCCCCGAGACCCAGTACTTC	CASSLGGVPETQYF
-	TRBV30	-	TRBJ1-2	TGTGCCTGGAGGGGGCCCAGGACCGCACTAAATATTGGCTACACCTTC	CAWRGPRTALNIGYTF
-	TRBV5-6	-	TRBJ1-2	TGTGCCAGCAACCAGGGCCCTACTAACTATGGCTACACCTTC	CASNQGPTNYGYTF
-	TRBV7-9	TRBD1	TRBJ1-2	TGTGCCAGCAGCTTATTTAGAGGGGGCGAGGACGGCTATGGCTACACCTTC	CASSLFRGGEDGYGYTF
-	TRBV9	TRBD1	TRBJ1-2	TGTGCCAGCAGCGTAGGACAGGGGACCCGCTACACCTTC	CASSVGQGTRYTF
-	TRBV30	TRBD2	TRBJ2-7	TGTGCCTGGAGTTTGGGCGGGAGTCTTAACGAGCAGTACTTC	CAWSLGGSLNEQYF
-	TRBV10-3	-	TRBJ2-7	TGTGCCATCAGTGACCTTAGCCACGAGCAGTACTTC	CAISDLSHEQYF
-	TRBV5-1	TRBD2	TRBJ2-7	TGCGCCAGCAGCTCCGGGACTAGCGGGTACGAGCAGTACTTC	CASSSGTSGYEQYF
-	TRBV28	-	TRBJ1-5	TGTGCCAGCAGTTGGGACTCCGATAGCAATCAGCCCCAGCATTTT	CASSWDSDSNQPQHF
-	TRBV15	TRBD1	TRBJ1-4	TGTGCCACCAGCAGATTAGACAGGGGGAACTTTGAAAAACTGTTTTTT	CATSRLDRGNFEKLFF
-	TRBV28	-	TRBJ1-2	TGTGCCAGCAGGGTCGGGGGGGGAGATAACTATGGCTACACCTTC	CASRVGGGDNYGYTF
-	TRBV10-3	-	TRBJ2-5	TGTGCCATCAGTGAGTTTTCTCAAGAGACCCAGTACTTC	CAISEFSQETQYF
-	TRBV19	-	TRBJ1-2	TGTGCCAGTAGTATCCGACGGGAGTATGGCTACACCTTC	CASSIRREYGYTF
-	TRBV3-1/TRBV3-2	TRBD1	TRBJ2-1	TGTGCCAGCAGCCAAGATCGGGCAGGGGGCATCCCAAATGAGCAGTTCTTC	CASSQDRAGGIPNEQFF
few	TRBV12-5	TRBD1	TRBJ1-1	TGTGCTAGTGGCCTGGACAGGGGTAGTGAAGCTTTCTTT	CASGLDRGSEAFF
-	TRBV2	-	TRBJ1-1	TGTGCCAGCAGTGAAAGGCTGGACAGTGAAGCTTTCTTT	CASSERLDSEAFF
-	TRBV5-1	-	TRBJ1-2	TGCGCCAGCAGCTTAGAGGGGGACTATGGCTACACCTTC	CASSLEGDYGYTF
-	TRBV29-1	TRBD2	TRBJ2-3	TGCAGCGTCGCGGGGGGGGCGACCCGTACAGATACGCAGTATTTT	CSVAGGATRTDTQYF
-	TRBV10-3	TRBD2	TRBJ2-7	TGTGCCATCAGGGAGACTAGCGGGAGTTCAGGCGAGCAGTACTTC	CAIRETSGSSGEQYF
-	TRBV2	-	TRBJ1-6	TGTGCCAGCAGACGGACAGTTAATAATTCACCCCTCCACTTT	CASRRTVNNSPLHF
-	TRBV5-5	-	TRBJ2-7	TGTGCCAGCAGGGGGACTGAACACAACTCCTACGAGCAGTACTTC	CASRGTEHNSYEQYF
-	TRBV4-1	-	TRBJ2-1	TGCGCCAGCAGCCAAGAAGAAGCTTTCGGGCAGTTCTTC	CASSQEEAFGQFF
-	TRBV4-2	-	TRBJ1-1	TGTGCCAGCAGCCACTACAGGGACCGGAACACTGAAGCTTTCTTT	CASSHYRDRNTEAFF
-	TRBV6-5	-	TRBJ1-5	TGTGCCAGCAGACCAAATAGTCAGCCCCAGCATTTT	CASRPNSQPQHF
-	TRBV27	TRBD1	TRBJ1-3	TGTGCCAGCAGTTTACAGGGGGCCGGAAACACCATATATTTT	CASSLQGAGNTIYF
-	TRBV11-1	-	TRBJ2-5	TGTGCCAGCAGCCGCAGGGTGTCCCAAGAGACCCAGTACTTC	CASSRRVSQETQYF
-	TRBV4-2	-	TRBJ2-5	TGTGCCAGCAGCCAAGACGGTAATTGGACCCAGTACTTC	CASSQDGNWTQYF
-	TRBV30	TRBD1	TRBJ1-2	TGTGCCTGGAGTGTTGACAGGGTCACCCTTGTTTTTGGCTACACCTTC	CAWSVDRVTLVFGYTF
-	TRBV27	TRBD1	TRBJ2-2	TGTGCCAGCAGTTCACGGACAGGGGTTGACACCGGGGAGCTGTTTTTT	CASSSRTGVDTGELFF
-	TRBV30	-	TRBJ2-7	TGTGCCTGGAGTGGACAGCTCCACGAGCAGTACTTC	CAWSGQLHEQYF
-	TRBV2	-	TRBJ1-2	TGTGCCAGCAGTGACTTTCTACGGGGTGGCTACACCTTC	CASSDFLRGGYTF
-	TRBV10-3	TRBD2	TRBJ2-2	TGTGCCATCACTAAGGGGCAGGGAGCTAGCGGGAGGAGAGGCACCGGGGAGCTGTTTTTT	CAITKGQGASGRRGTGELFF